This record covers a single TCR beta chain. Its antigen is currently not known. Within one base of it there is no much larger clone, and no base qualities were kept. Libraries were made using the immunoSEQ multiplex PCR assay. Genomic DNA was extracted from the sorted cells, and Adaptive Biotechnologies' automated high-throughput method was used to sequence the TCR beta V, D and J regions. A two-step, bias-controlled multiplex PCR was used to amplify CDR3 regions. An Illumina instrument was used to sequence the amplified TCR beta libraries. On the study's bioinformatics: The demultiplexed reads were processed to cut down on amplification and sequencing bias, and the IMGT database was used to assign CDR3 sequences to gene families. ImmunoSEQ software version 2.0 was used to analyze repertoire data. Clonotype lists were filtered to remove out-of-frame sequences as well as sequences containing stop codons in the CDR3. Clonotypes below 0.01% frequency were excluded because they corresponded to less than one cell. To get richness, observed richness was divided by input cell number, while evenness came from dividing Shannon entropy by log observed richness. Repertoire diversity and the similarity between time points were measured using Simpson diversity and Morisita-Horn overlap indices. Clonotypes were categorized as dominant (>1%), sub-dominant (0.5-0.99%), low abundance (0.1-0.49%) or lowest abundance (<0.1%). A germline index was calculated as total CDR3 length minus total nucleotide additions, divided by total CDR3 length. The table was pulled from immuneACCESS by TCRdb, which kept in-frame rearrangements only. Such tables lose some clones; where checked, under half of the loss comes from unresolved V genes, and the rest has no known cause. That table gives V, J and clone size, and the DNA gave D and trimming. The sample includes about 50,000 clones, with approximately 92% observed a single time. The ten largest clones add up to 0.72% of the sample.

This specimen's time point label, interpreted: late/post reinfection, 12 to 24 weeks after detection. TCR sequencing was performed on the sorted cells directly ex vivo, without any in vitro expansion beforehand. Donors were people who inject drugs enrolled in the Montreal Acute Hepatitis C Cohort Study (HEPCO) in Canada. As controls, total naive CD8 T cells, sorted as viable CD3+ CD8+ CD45RO-, were obtained from a couple of donors at each of the three reinfection time points. Before sorting, cryopreserved peripheral blood mononuclear cells were thawed and used as the source for purifying CD8 T cells. Negative selection with the MACS CD8+ T cell Isolation Kit was used to enrich CD8 T cells. Cells were sorted on a BD FACSAria II sorter using FACSDiva software, and FlowJo was used for data analysis. V is clipped by 3 bases and J by 5 bases, and the sequence between their germline boundaries is 10 bases long. Inclusive of the bounding cysteine and phenylalanine, the CDR3 is 13 residues long. Only the CDR3 DNA stays, 39 bases, in frame from base 1. CDR1 MDHEN and CDR2 SYDVKM are derived from the germline V gene.

This sample is drawn from a study of memory CD8 T cells in hepatitis C reinfection (dated by TCRdb to 2015 to 2018). Some background on the complete study: A few donors spontaneously resolved two consecutive HCV infections, while two donors cleared a primary infection but became chronically infected after reinfection. Across an HCV reinfection episode in five or six donors, the study followed the TCR beta repertoire of virus-specific CD8 T cells over time. HCV reinfection was defined as a positive HCV RNA test following two negative tests taken at least 60 days apart. Samples for the late or post reinfection time point were taken from 12 to 24 weeks after reinfection was detected. Between the late 2000s and the early 2010s, five reinfection cases with stored pre-reinfection samples were identified. In the reinfection study, participants with a resolved prior HCV infection were followed up every 3 months.

On the study overall, not on this receptor specifically: Because only five or six donors were included, definitive conclusions about public clonotypes linked to secondary clearance were beyond the reach of the study.

Sequencing was carried out using naive CD8+ T cells sorted from blood. The sample's cell subset or site label is to be understood as: total naive CD8+CD45RO- T cells. The chain couples TRBV28 to TRBJ1-1, and the D gene may be TRBD1, 6 bases matching. This clonotype was obtained from a man aged 18 to 29 with hepatitis C virus infection. The CDR3 region reads CASSFNRETEAFF. Read as DNA, the sequence is TGTGCCAGCAGTTTTAACAGGGAAACTGAAGCTTTCTTT. With all but the CDR3 taken from the reference TRBV28 and TRBJ1-1 genes, the full variable domain is: DVKVTQSSRYLVKRTGEKVFLECVQDMDHENMFWYRQDPGLGLRLIYFSYDVKMKEKGDIPEGYSVSREKKERFSLILESASTNQTSMYLCASSFNRETEAFFGQGTRLTVV.